Many counts were recorded for the clone carrying this T cell receptor (beta chain). As yet, its antigen is unknown. As every portion of the isolated RNA was reverse transcribed, the sequencing read expressed TCRB transcripts. Each sample of naive, central memory or regulatory T cells had, on average, roughly 3.6 million reads. Some clones are missing from TCRdb's copy, which holds only in-frame ones; the method was immunoSEQ multiplex PCR. This sample has 100,000 to 150,000 clones, with 7% to 10% found just once. The sample comes from a study of beta chain features in type 1 diabetes. General observations from the study: Shortening that was moderate but significant affected the TCRB CDR3s of Type 1 diabetes patients in all four CD4+ subsets. PCR may have favored shorter templates equally in patients and controls.

This TCR came from a young man with type 1 diabetes. The sample taken for sequencing was central memory CD4+ T cells from blood.

The DNA for the CDR3 is TGTGCCAGCAGTCCACTCGGCACTGAAGCTTTCTTT. Protein: CASSPLGTEAFF. The J gene is TRBJ1-1, the V gene TRBV28; D not resolved. The CDR3 consists of 12 residues. With 5 bases removed from V and 4 bases from J, the gap between germline ends came to 8 bases. Per germline, CDR1 MDHEN and CDR2 SYDVKM.